These 17 T cell receptor beta chains originate from one sample sequenced in a study of cytomegalovirus exposure and HLA in healthy donors (dated by TCRdb to about 2017). Receptor amplification or capture employed the immunoSEQ multiplex PCR assay. A mixture of 60 forward primers for TCR Vbeta segments and 13 reverse primers for TCR Jbeta segments was used in the multiplex PCR. Here the immuneACCESS table is served through TCRdb, limited to in-frame sequences with V and J called. Missing clones are a known gap in these copies; in checked studies unresolved V genes cover under half, and the rest lacks a known reason. In this sample the table shows fewer than 200,000 clones, about 81% of which occur a single time. Together, the top ten hold 2.5% to 3% of the sample. Sequencing used PBMCs. These receptors came from a woman in her fifties or sixties in good health and CMV-seropositive.

This chain connects TRBV11-1 to TRBJ2-7; TRBD2 matches at 8 bases. Looked up from germline, CDR1 is SGHAT and CDR2 is FQDESV (reference sequence). This CDR3 is 13 amino acids long. The junction had 6 bases not matched to a gene; V was cut back by 2 bases and J by 9 bases. CDR3 sequence reads: CASSLLRGGMQYF. As DNA, the CDR3 is TGTGCCAGCAGCTTACTTCGGGGGGGGATGCAGTACTTC. Complete variable domain (other parts from reference TRBV11-1 and TRBJ2-7): EAEVAQSPRYKITEKSQAVAFWCDPISGHATLYWYRQILGQGPELLVQFQDESVVDDSQLPKDRFSAERLKGVDSTLKIQPAELGDSAMYLCASSLLRGGMQYFGPGTRLTVT.

This clone came up once. The chain uses TRBV10-1 and TRBJ2-3; 10 bases match TRBD1. Unmatched junction bases numbered 6, after V lost 4 bases and J lost 2 bases. Looked up from germline, CDR1 is WNHNN and CDR2 is SYGVQD (reference sequence). The CDR3 extends over 16 amino acids. The CDR3: CASSGGQGGITDTQYF. DNA for the CDR3: TGCGCCAGCAGTGGAGGACAGGGGGGGATCACAGATACGCAGTATTTT.

The chain is built from TRBV4-1 and TRBJ1-5, with D perhaps matching TRBD1 (5 bases). CDR1 MGHRA and CDR2 YSYEKL come from the germline V gene. The ends were cut back, 4 bases at V and 4 bases at J, with 8 bases in the middle. This CDR3 is built from 13 residues. CDR3 amino acids: CASSRQPNQPQHF. CDR3 nucleotide sequence: TGCGCCAGCAGCCGACAGCCTAATCAGCCCCAGCATTTT.

V gene TRBV5-5 combines with J gene TRBJ2-7, with D maybe TRBD1 (6 bases). CDR3 length: 13 residues. V was clipped by 4 bases and J by 7 bases, with 15 bases between them. Germline V gene data show CDR1 as SGHKS and CDR2 as YYEKEE (reference sequence). In DNA, the CDR3 is TGTGCCAGCAGCCCGCAGGGGTTTTGGGAGCAGTACTTC. It specifies CASSPQGFWEQYF.

This chain connects TRBV5-8 to TRBJ2-3; possibly TRBD1 for D (7 bases). From germline, CDR1 is SGHTS and CDR2 YDEGEE. The CDR3 totals 15 residues. V lost 4 bases and J 4 bases, leaving 16 bases between the germline ends. The CDR3 region is CASSPDRDWADTQYF. The CDR3 bases are TGTGCCAGCAGCCCAGACAGGGACTGGGCAGATACGCAGTATTTT.

The rearrangement links TRBV2 to TRBJ2-7; D may be TRBD1 (5 bases). The CDR3 length is 14 residues. Looked up from germline, CDR1 is SNHLY and CDR2 is FYNNEI. The V gene lost 3 bases and the J gene lost 3 bases, with 12 bases spanning the gap. The CDR3 region is CASSERTSVYEQYF. DNA for the CDR3: TGTGCCAGCAGTGAGAGGACATCAGTCTACGAGCAGTACTTC. The complete variable domain, with remaining parts taken from reference TRBV2 and TRBJ2-7, reads EPEVTQTPSHQVTQMGQEVILRCVPISNHLYFYWYRQILGQKVEFLVSFYNNEISEKSEIFDDQFSVERPDGSNFTLKIRSTKLEDSAMYFCASSERTSVYEQYFGPGTRLTVT.

The chain has TRBV30 and TRBJ1-3; TRBD1 is a possible D gene (5 bases). Germline V gives CDR1 GTSNPN, CDR2 SVGIG (reference sequence). The CDR3 has 13 amino acids. The V end lost 5 bases, the J end lost 4 bases, and 12 bases lay between the germline ends. In DNA form, the CDR3 reads TGTGCCTGGCAGGGTTTATCCGGAAACACCATATATTTT. It yields the protein CAWQGLSGNTIYF.

The chain carries TRBV6-4 and TRBJ1-6, with D possibly being TRBD1 (5 bases). The CDR3 length is 13 residues. Germline CDR1 reads MRHNA; CDR2 reads SNTAGT. Trimming cost V 3 bases and J 9 bases, with 9 bases left between them. The CDR3 protein is CASSETGGSPLHF. In nucleotides, the CDR3 is TGTGCCAGCAGTGAGACCGGGGGTTCACCCCTCCACTTT.

CDR3 bases: TGTGCCAGCAGTGCGTTGACAGGGGGACTTGGCGAGCAGTACTTC. Protein: CASSALTGGLGEQYF. The rearrangement links TRBV6-1 to TRBJ2-7, with TRBD1 matching 9 bases. V trimming: 4 bases; J trimming: 6 bases; junction bases outside the gene matches: 10. CDR1 is MNHNS and CDR2 is SASEGT in the germline V gene. CDR3 length equals 15 residues.

This clone was found a few times. This chain uses TRBV6-1 with TRBJ1-3; a possible D gene is TRBD1 (5 bases). The V end lost 8 bases, the J end lost 0 bases, and 11 bases lay between the germline ends. Looked up from germline, CDR1 is MNHNS and CDR2 is SASEGT. This CDR3 has 14 residues. The chain's CDR3 is CASEQASSGNTIYF. As DNA, the CDR3 is TGTGCCAGCGAACAGGCCTCCTCTGGAAACACCATATATTTT.

The rearrangement joins TRBV7-9 to TRBJ1-4, with D possibly matching TRBD1 (5 bases). The V gene lost 5 bases and the J gene lost 10 bases, with 14 bases spanning the gap. Germline V CDR1 and CDR2: SEHNR, FQNEAQ (reference sequence). The CDR3 has 13 amino acids. Here the CDR3 DNA reads TGTGCCAGCAGCAAGAATTCAGGGCGAAAACTGTTTTTT. This encodes CASSKNSGRKLFF.

This clone has only one observation. CDR3 coding DNA: TGTGCCAGCAGTTCACGGGACTACGGTCAGCCCCAGCATTTT. Protein sequence: CASSSRDYGQPQHF. This sequence joins TRBV7-9 and TRBJ1-5; maybe TRBD1 (5 bases). The CDR3 covers 14 residues. V was cut by 6 bases and J by 6 bases, with 15 bases left in between. Germline assignment: CDR1 SEHNR and CDR2 FQNEAQ (reference sequence).

V is TRBV6-1 and J is TRBJ2-1, with 11 bases lining up with TRBD2. The CDR3 sequence is 16 residues long. The V and J ends lost 6 bases and 6 bases, in that order; junction bases with no gene match: 10. Germline V gene sequence: CDR1 MNHNS, CDR2 SASEGT. As DNA, the CDR3 is TGTGCCAGCAGCGAAACCGGGACTAGCGGATTCAATGAGCAGTTCTTC. As protein: CASSETGTSGFNEQFF.

The V and J genes are TRBV5-1 and TRBJ1-1, with TRBD1 identical over 9 bases. V lost 0 bases and J lost 4; bases outside the gene matches: 7. The CDR3 totals 16 residues. The germline V gene has CDR1 SGHRS and CDR2 YFSETQ. This CDR3 reads CASSLGGTGFGTEAFF. Written as DNA, the CDR3 is TGCGCCAGCAGCTTGGGTGGGACAGGGTTTGGCACTGAAGCTTTCTTT.

The rearrangement uses TRBV13 and TRBJ2-1; 12 bases agree with TRBD2. This CDR3 has 19 amino acids. Germline CDR1 is PRHDT and CDR2 is FYEKMQ (reference sequence). J was trimmed by 1 base and V by 1 base; bases with no gene match: 8. The CDR3 bases are TGTGCCAGCAGCTTAGATCCTAGCGGGGGGGCGGTTTCCTACAATGAGCAGTTCTTC. It is translated as CASSLDPSGGAVSYNEQFF.

The gene calls are TRBV7-8 and TRBJ2-5, with D possibly TRBD1 on 5 matching bases. CDR3 length equals 15 residues. CDR1 and CDR2 from the germline V gene are SGHVS and FQNEAQ. The V end lost 1 base, the J end lost 7 bases, and 16 bases lay between the germline ends. The CDR3 DNA sequence: TGTGCCAGCAGCTTAGGACAGCTCCAGTTTCCGACCCAGTACTTC. This translates into CASSLGQLQFPTQYF.

CDR3: CAWSYGGRGEQYF. The CDR3 DNA reads TGTGCCTGGAGTTACGGGGGTAGAGGCGAGCAGTACTTC. The chain has TRBV30 and TRBJ2-7; possible D gene TRBD2, 6 bases. This CDR3 is built from 13 residues. Trimming cost V 2 bases and J 6 bases, with 14 bases left between them. In germline, CDR1 is GTSNPN, CDR2 SVGIG (reference sequence).